The 25 T cell receptor beta chains presented below share a single source sample, sequenced in a study of T cell responses to AZD1222 COVID-19 vaccine. Only in-frame clones appear in the TCRdb table, and some are missing; sequencing was by immunoSEQ multiplex PCR. The top ten clones hold approximately 2.1% of a sample with 86,000 or so clones, around 90% of them seen once. Sequenced material: peripheral blood, taken on day 0 of AZD1222 vaccination. Every receptor here comes from an adult in good health.

The rearrangement joins TRBV18 to TRBJ1-2; D is undetermined. V lost 6 bases and J 4 bases, leaving 15 bases between the germline ends. CDR3 length equals 14 residues. CDR1 is KGHSH and CDR2 is LQKENI in the germline V gene. CDR3 region: CASSLAAELYGYTF. The CDR3 DNA reads TGTGCCAGCTCCCTGGCGGCGGAGCTCTATGGCTACACCTTC.

The chain employs TRBV30 and TRBJ1-4; 8 nucleotides match TRBD1. The ends lost 2 bases at V and 8 bases at J; junction bases unmatched: 7. The CDR3 covers 14 residues. The germline gives CDR1 GTSNPN, CDR2 SVGIG (reference sequence). The CDR3 DNA reads TGTGCCTGGAGTCACGGACAGGGTAGGGAAAAACTGTTTTTT. Amino acid sequence: CAWSHGQGREKLFF.

The chain couples TRBV2 to TRBJ2-1, with D perhaps matching TRBD2 (5 bases). V gave up 1 base and J gave up 2 bases, with 9 bases separating them. This CDR3 has 15 residues. Germline CDR1 is SNHLY and CDR2 is FYNNEI. CDR3 region: CASSEGLPAYNEQFF. The CDR3 DNA follows: TGTGCCAGCAGTGAAGGACTACCCGCCTACAATGAGCAGTTCTTC. The complete variable domain, with remaining parts taken from reference TRBV2 and TRBJ2-1, reads EPEVTQTPSHQVTQMGQEVILRCVPISNHLYFYWYRQILGQKVEFLVSFYNNEISEKSEIFDDQFSVERPDGSNFTLKIRSTKLEDSAMYFCASSEGLPAYNEQFFGPGTRLTVL.

V usage is TRBV2 and J usage is TRBJ1-4; D is undetermined. CDR1 is SNHLY, CDR2 FYNNEI, per germline. This CDR3 spans 13 amino acids. The V end was cut by 6 bases, the J end by 5 bases, with 10 bases between. The DNA for the CDR3 is TGTGCCAGCAGCGGGATCCCGAATGAAAAACTGTTTTTT. It codes for CASSGIPNEKLFF.

The chain joins TRBV5-1 to TRBJ1-2; D may be TRBD1 (5 bases). In germline, CDR1 is SGHRS, CDR2 YFSETQ. The V and J ends lost 4 bases and 2 bases respectively, with 18 bases between them. There are 16 residues in the CDR3. The CDR3 spells CASSPGAGTWNYGYTF. The CDR3 DNA reads TGCGCCAGCAGCCCCGGGGCGGGAACGTGGAACTATGGCTACACCTTC.

V is TRBV3-1 (or the pseudogene TRBV3-2) and J is TRBJ2-3; D may be TRBD1 (5 bases). Trimming cost V 2 bases and J 2 bases, with 8 bases left between them. There are 14 residues in the CDR3. CDR1 is LGHDT, CDR2 YNNKEL, per germline (reference sequence). For the CDR3, the DNA is TGTGCCAGCAGCCAAAGGGGCTCCACAGATACGCAGTATTTT. Its protein is CASSQRGSTDTQYF.

This chain joins TRBV15 and TRBJ1-2; D not certain. There are 13 residues in the CDR3. CDR1 is LNHNV, CDR2 YYDKDF, per germline (reference sequence). V lost 2 bases and J lost 7, with 11 bases in between. CDR3 loop: CATSRQEFGGYTF. CDR3 coding DNA: TGTGCCACCAGCAGACAGGAATTCGGTGGCTACACCTTC.

V usage is TRBV7-2 and J usage is TRBJ1-5, with 7 bases that match TRBD1. The germline gives CDR1 SGHTA, CDR2 FQGNSA. J was trimmed by 7 bases and V by 4 bases; bases with no gene match: 7. The CDR3 covers 14 residues. DNA for the CDR3: TGTGCCAGCAGCTCCCGACAGGGATGGCAGCCCCAGCATTTT. This codes for CASSSRQGWQPQHF.

The chain employs TRBV3-1 (or the pseudogene TRBV3-2) and TRBJ2-6; D perhaps matches TRBD1 (5 bases). Trimming removed 3 bases from V and 4 bases from J, with 10 bases in between. CDR3 length: 15 amino acids. Germline CDR1 reads LGHDT; CDR2 reads YNNKEL (reference sequence). The CDR3 nucleotides read TGTGCCAGCAGCCAGGGCAGGGCGGGGGCCAACGTCCTGACTTTC. Amino acids: CASSQGRAGANVLTF.

V and J are TRBV30 and TRBJ1-6; 8 nucleotides line up with TRBD1. CDR1 is GTSNPN, CDR2 SVGIG, per germline (reference sequence). V shed 0 bases, J shed 13 bases, and the junction held 8 bases outside the gene matches. The CDR3 spans 14 residues. DNA of the CDR3: TGTGCCTGGAGTGTTAAGGGACAGGACGGGCCCCTCCACTTT. Amino acid sequence: CAWSVKGQDGPLHF.

The CDR3: CASRAELDSPLHF. In DNA form, the CDR3 reads TGTGCCAGCAGGGCGGAACTCGATTCACCCCTCCACTTT. V usage is TRBV6-5 and J usage is TRBJ1-6; D is unclear. V gave up 6 bases and J gave up 8 bases, with 11 bases separating them. CDR3 length: 13 residues. CDR1 is MNHEY, CDR2 SVGAGI, per germline.

The chain has TRBV25-1 and TRBJ1-4; D remains unclear. Germline V gives CDR1 MGHDK, CDR2 SYGVNS. The CDR3 has 15 residues. Trimming removed 2 bases at V and 6 bases at J, with 13 bases between. The CDR3 DNA is TGTGCCAGCAGTGAACGACGGAGCCGGGATGAAAAACTGTTTTTT. Translating gives CASSERRSRDEKLFF.

The gene calls are TRBV19 and TRBJ1-2; no reliable D call. Germline V lookup: CDR1 LNHDA, CDR2 SQIVND (reference sequence). The CDR3 is 12 residues long. Trimming pared 3 bases from V and 7 bases from J, leaving 9 bases between. CDR3 coding DNA: TGTGCCAGTAGTATGCTACAGTCTGGCTACACCTTC. Its translation is CASSMLQSGYTF. The variable domain in full, completed from reference TRBV19 and TRBJ1-2, reads DGGITQSPKYLFRKEGQNVTLSCEQNLNHDAMYWYRQDPGQGLRLIYYSQIVNDFQKGDIAEGYSVSREKKESFPLTVTSAQKNPTAFYLCASSMLQSGYTFGSGTRLTVV.

V and J are TRBV9 and TRBJ2-1; 13 bases agree with TRBD2. The CDR3 has 14 amino acids. The V gene's germline CDR1 is SGDLS and CDR2 YYNGEE. With V trimmed by 4 bases and J by 8 bases, 3 bases remained unmatched. The CDR3 loop reads CASSQTSGRYEQFF. The CDR3 DNA reads as TGTGCCAGCAGCCAGACTAGCGGGAGGTATGAGCAGTTCTTC.

V gene TRBV5-6 combines with J gene TRBJ2-7; TRBD1 agrees at 7 bases. Germline-derived CDR1 and CDR2 are SGHDT and YYEEEE. Germline trimming cut 2 bases from V and 5 bases from J; bases unmatched to any gene: 10. This CDR3 is 15 amino acids long. The CDR3 is CASSFTGQSTDEQYF. For the CDR3, the DNA is TGTGCCAGCAGCTTCACGGGACAGTCGACCGACGAGCAGTACTTC.

The rearrangement uses TRBV19 and TRBJ1-3, with D possibly matching TRBD1 (5 bases). This CDR3 spans 15 amino acids. Germline V gene sequence: CDR1 LNHDA, CDR2 SQIVND (reference sequence). The V end lost 6 bases, the J end lost 7 bases, and 19 bases lay between the germline ends. The CDR3 loop reads CASSAPRDPGNTIYF. In DNA form, the CDR3 reads TGTGCCAGTAGCGCCCCCCGGGACCCGGGGAACACCATATATTTT.

The rearrangement uses TRBV6-5 and TRBJ1-1; weak D call: TRBD1 (5 bases). CDR1 is MNHEY and CDR2 is SVGAGI in the germline V gene. This CDR3 spans 15 amino acids. Trimming removed 7 bases at V and 5 bases at J, with 20 bases between. CDR3 nucleotide sequence: TGTGCCAGCACTCCTGACCGCGGGGGTGTAACTGAAGCTTTCTTT. Translating gives CASTPDRGGVTEAFF.

This chain connects TRBV27 to TRBJ1-1; possibly TRBD1 for D (5 bases). This CDR3 is 13 amino acids long. Per germline, CDR1 MNHEY and CDR2 SMNVEV (reference sequence). With 3 bases removed from V and 2 bases from J, the gap between germline ends came to 7 bases. The CDR3 sequence: CASSFQGNTEAFF. CDR3 DNA sequence: TGTGCCAGCAGTTTCCAGGGTAACACTGAAGCTTTCTTT.

The chain has TRBV14 and TRBJ2-7; D unresolved. The V gene's germline CDR1 is SGHDN and CDR2 FVKESK. Trimming pared 1 base from V and 7 bases from J, leaving 8 bases between. This CDR3 has 12 residues. The CDR3 loop reads CASSQVSWEQYF. CDR3 nucleotide sequence: TGTGCCAGCAGCCAAGTATCATGGGAGCAGTACTTC.

The chain employs TRBV21-1 and TRBJ1-5. TRBV21-1 corresponds to a pseudogene. CDR3 size: 15 residues. The CDR3 loop is CASSKGAGGSQPQHF. In DNA, the CDR3 is TGTGCCAGCAGCAAAGGGGCGGGGGGCTCTCAGCCCCAGCATTTT.

The chain combines TRBV2 with TRBJ2-1; D might be TRBD2 (5 bases). Trimming cost V 6 bases and J 0 bases, with 9 bases left between them. The CDR3 has 14 residues. Germline CDR1 is SNHLY and CDR2 is FYNNEI. CDR3 sequence reads: CASREEVSYNEQFF. Here the CDR3 DNA reads TGTGCCAGCAGAGAGGAGGTCTCCTACAATGAGCAGTTCTTC.

V and J are TRBV6-5 and TRBJ1-2; D perhaps matches TRBD1 (5 bases). Germline assignment: CDR1 MNHEY and CDR2 SVGAGI. The ends were cut back, 6 bases at V and 0 bases at J, with 11 bases in the middle. The CDR3 totals 14 residues. The CDR3 is CASRTGQTNYGYTF. CDR3 sequence (DNA): TGTGCCAGCAGGACGGGGCAGACTAACTATGGCTACACCTTC.

This clone was seen a single time. The rearrangement links TRBV19 to TRBJ1-5, with D possibly TRBD1 on 6 matching bases. The CDR3 is 16 amino acids. Trimming took 7 bases from V and 6 from J, leaving 22 bases between them. Germline CDR1 LNHDA, CDR2 SQIVND (reference sequence). The CDR3 here is CASTPLGGAGGQPQHF. CDR3 bases: TGTGCCAGTACCCCTCTAGGGGGGGCGGGAGGTCAGCCCCAGCATTTT.

The J gene is TRBJ1-1, the V gene TRBV18; weak D call: TRBD1 (6 bases). The CDR3 contains 14 residues. Germline values: CDR1 KGHSH, CDR2 LQKENI. Trimming removed 6 bases from V and 3 bases from J, with 14 bases in between. In nucleotides, the CDR3 is TGTGCCAGCTCCCTAGCAGGGGCGGACACTGAAGCTTTCTTT. Amino acids: CASSLAGADTEAFF.

V gene TRBV7-2 combines with J gene TRBJ1-4; D remains ambiguous. Germline V gene lookup returns CDR1 SGHTA and CDR2 FQGNSA. The CDR3 has 16 amino acids. Trimming removed 2 bases at V and 3 bases at J, with 13 bases between. The CDR3: CASSLRSTVANEKLFF. DNA for the CDR3: TGTGCCAGCAGCTTAAGGTCGACCGTCGCTAATGAAAAACTGTTTTTT.